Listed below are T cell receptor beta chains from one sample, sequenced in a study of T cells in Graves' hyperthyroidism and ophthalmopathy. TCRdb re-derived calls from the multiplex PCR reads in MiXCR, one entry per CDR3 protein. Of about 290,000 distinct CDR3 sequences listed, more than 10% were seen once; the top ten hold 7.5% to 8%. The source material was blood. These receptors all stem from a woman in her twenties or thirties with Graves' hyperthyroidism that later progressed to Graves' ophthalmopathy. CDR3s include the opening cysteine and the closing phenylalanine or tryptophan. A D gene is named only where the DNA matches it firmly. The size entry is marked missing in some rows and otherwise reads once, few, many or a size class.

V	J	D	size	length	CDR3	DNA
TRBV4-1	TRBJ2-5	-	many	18	CASSQDIGDFTYQETQYF	TGCGCCAGCAGCCAAGATATAGGGGACTTCACGTACCAAGAGACCCAGTACTTC
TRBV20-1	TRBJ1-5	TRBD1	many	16	CSAKLTGGIGNQPQHF	TGCAGTGCGAAGTTGACAGGGGGCATTGGCAATCAGCCCCAGCATTTT
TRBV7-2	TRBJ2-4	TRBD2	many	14	CASSLGGGRSIQYF	TGTGCCAGCAGCTTAGGGGGGGGGAGGAGCATTCAGTACTTC
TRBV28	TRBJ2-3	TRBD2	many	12	CASTSGTDTQYF	TGTGCTAGCACTAGCGGCACAGATACGCAGTATTTT
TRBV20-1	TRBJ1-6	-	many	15	CSARDSAGLDSPLHF	TGCAGTGCTAGAGATTCAGCGGGCCTCGATTCACCCCTCCACTTT
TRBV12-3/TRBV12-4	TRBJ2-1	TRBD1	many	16	CASSRRQGSSYNEQFF	TGTGCCAGCAGTCGCCGACAGGGGAGCTCCTACAATGAGCAGTTCTTC
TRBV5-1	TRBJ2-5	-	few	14	CASSQERAGETQYF	TGCGCCAGCAGCCAAGAGCGGGCTGGGGAGACCCAGTACTTC
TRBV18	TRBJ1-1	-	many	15	CASSRAGTLNTEAFF	TGTGCCAGCTCACGGGCCGGGACACTGAACACTGAAGCTTTCTTT
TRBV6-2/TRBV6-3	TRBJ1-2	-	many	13	CASSYVGIYGYTF	TGTGCCAGCAGTTACGTGGGGATCTATGGCTACACCTTC
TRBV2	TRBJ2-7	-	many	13	CASNTGRPYEQYF	TGTGCCAGCAACACAGGGCGTCCCTACGAGCAGTACTTC
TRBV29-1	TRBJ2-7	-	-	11	CSVGGGNEQYF	TGCAGCGTGGGGGGCGGGAACGAGCAGTACTTC
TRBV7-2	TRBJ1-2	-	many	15	CASSSDRGGGDGYTF	TGTGCCAGCAGCTCGGACCGTGGGGGAGGCGATGGCTACACCTTC
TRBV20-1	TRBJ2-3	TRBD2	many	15	CSASLLAGGPDTQYF	TGCAGTGCTAGTCTCTTGGCGGGAGGGCCCGATACGCAGTATTTT
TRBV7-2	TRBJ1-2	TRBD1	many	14	CASRQGGADYGYTF	TGTGCCAGCAGGCAAGGGGGCGCAGACTATGGCTACACCTTC
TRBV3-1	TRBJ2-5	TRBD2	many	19	CASSQEGLAGRGLRETQYF	TGTGCCAGCAGCCAAGAAGGGCTAGCGGGAAGAGGGTTGAGAGAGACCCAGTACTTC
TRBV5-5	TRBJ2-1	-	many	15	CASSTPGRTNNEQFF	TGTGCCAGCAGCACCCCAGGCAGAACCAACAATGAGCAGTTCTTC
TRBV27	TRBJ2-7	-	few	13	CASSLIGTYEQYF	TGTGCCAGCAGTTTAATTGGGACCTACGAGCAGTACTTC
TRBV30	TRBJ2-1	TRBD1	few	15	CAWSVGTGSKNEQFF	TGTGCCTGGAGTGTAGGGACAGGGAGTAAAAATGAGCAGTTCTTC